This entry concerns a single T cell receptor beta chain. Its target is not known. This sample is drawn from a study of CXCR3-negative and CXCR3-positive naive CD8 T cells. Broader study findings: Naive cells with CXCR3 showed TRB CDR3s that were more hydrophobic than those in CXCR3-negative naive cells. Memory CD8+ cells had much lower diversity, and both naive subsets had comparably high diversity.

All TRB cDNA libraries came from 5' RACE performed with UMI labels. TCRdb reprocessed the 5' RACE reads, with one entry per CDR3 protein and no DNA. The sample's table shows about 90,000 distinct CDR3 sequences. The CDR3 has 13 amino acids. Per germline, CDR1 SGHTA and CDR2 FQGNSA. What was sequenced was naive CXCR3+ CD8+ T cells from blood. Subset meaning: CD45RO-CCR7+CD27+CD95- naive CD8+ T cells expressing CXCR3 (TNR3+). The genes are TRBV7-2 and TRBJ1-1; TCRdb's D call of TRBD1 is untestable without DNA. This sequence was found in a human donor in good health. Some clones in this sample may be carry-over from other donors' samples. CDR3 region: CARRFRGMTEAFF.